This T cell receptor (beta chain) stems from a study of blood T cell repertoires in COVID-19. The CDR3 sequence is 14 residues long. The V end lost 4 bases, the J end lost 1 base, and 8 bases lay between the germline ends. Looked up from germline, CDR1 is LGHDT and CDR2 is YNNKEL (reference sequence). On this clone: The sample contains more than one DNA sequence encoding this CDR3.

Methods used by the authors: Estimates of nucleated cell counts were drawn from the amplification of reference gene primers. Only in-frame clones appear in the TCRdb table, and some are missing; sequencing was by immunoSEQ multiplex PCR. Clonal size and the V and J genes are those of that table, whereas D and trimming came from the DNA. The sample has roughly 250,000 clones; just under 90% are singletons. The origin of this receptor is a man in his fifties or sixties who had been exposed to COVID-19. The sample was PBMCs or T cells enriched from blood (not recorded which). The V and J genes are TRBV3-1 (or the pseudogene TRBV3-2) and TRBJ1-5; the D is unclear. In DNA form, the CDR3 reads TGTGCCAGCAGCCCCCGAGGAAGCAATCAGCCCCAGCATTTT. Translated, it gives CASSPRGSNQPQHF.